These 15 T cell receptor beta chains share one sample of origin, sequenced in a study of blood T cell repertoires in COVID-19. Repertoires were generated with immunoSEQ multiplex PCR, while TCRdb's copy carries only in-frame clones and drops some. The sample consists of over 50,000 clones, around 81% of them appearing once. The sequenced material came from peripheral blood. The receptor source for this set is a man between 65 and 79 years old with acute or convalescent COVID-19.

The chain combines TRBV12-2 with TRBJ1-2; TRBD1 is the table's D call, not checked against the DNA. TRBV12-2 is a documented pseudogene. The CDR3 consists of 17 residues. In DNA form, the CDR3 reads TGTGCAAGTCGCTTAGCGCTAATGGGACAGGGGGCGGATGGCTACACCTTC. Residues: CASRLALMGQGADGYTF.

The rearrangement links TRBV2 to TRBJ2-5; perhaps TRBD2 as D (7 bases). Trimming removed 6 bases at V and 6 bases at J, with 23 bases between. Germline V CDR1 and CDR2: SNHLY, FYNNEI. The CDR3 runs 16 residues. CDR3 sequence reads: CASSRPGGRGEKTQYF. As DNA, the CDR3 is TGTGCCAGCAGCCGCCCCGGGGGGCGGGGTGAAAAGACCCAGTACTTC. Together with reference TRBV2 and TRBJ2-5, the CDR3 gives the full variable domain: EPEVTQTPSHQVTQMGQEVILRCVPISNHLYFYWYRQILGQKVEFLVSFYNNEISEKSEIFDDQFSVERPDGSNFTLKIRSTKLEDSAMYFCASSRPGGRGEKTQYFGPGTRLLVL.

J is TRBJ1-1 and V is TRBV5-1; 8 bases match TRBD1. Germline CDR1 reads SGHRS; CDR2 reads YFSETQ. Germline trimming cut 4 bases from V and 3 bases from J; bases unmatched to any gene: 5. CDR3 size: 14 residues. CDR3 protein: CASSPDRVDTEAFF. The CDR3 DNA reads as TGCGCCAGCAGCCCGGACAGGGTGGACACTGAAGCTTTCTTT.

This chain links TRBV9 with TRBJ1-1, with 9 bases aligning to TRBD1. Trimming took 6 bases from V and 4 from J; bases not matched to a gene: 10. This CDR3 is built from 15 residues. Germline lookup yields CDR1 SGDLS and CDR2 YYNGEE. CDR3 amino acids: CASNPGTGWVTEAFF. CDR3 coding DNA: TGTGCCAGCAATCCCGGGACAGGGTGGGTCACTGAAGCTTTCTTT.

The rearrangement uses TRBV6-5 and TRBJ2-1; unclear D gene. CDR1 and CDR2 from the germline V gene are MNHEY and SVGAGI. There are 13 residues in the CDR3. The ends were cut back, 6 bases at V and 8 bases at J, with 14 bases in the middle. The DNA of the CDR3 is TGTGCCAGCAGACACGAAACGTTGGATGAGCAGTTCTTC. Its protein is CASRHETLDEQFF.

The CDR3 sequence: CANRGQGSNQPQHF. The CDR3 nucleotides read TGTGCCAACCGAGGTCAGGGGTCGAATCAGCCCCAGCATTTT. The chain joins TRBV6-5 to TRBJ1-5; D is perhaps TRBD1 (6 bases). CDR1 is MNHEY, CDR2 SVGAGI, per germline. The CDR3 loop spans 14 amino acids. The ends were cut back, 10 bases at V and 4 bases at J, with 17 bases in the middle.

V is TRBV10-1 and J is TRBJ2-3, with 9 bases fitting TRBD1. This CDR3 contains 16 residues. Germline V lookup: CDR1 WNHNN, CDR2 SYGVQD (reference sequence). The trim removed 3 bases at V and 6 bases at J, leaving 10 bases unmatched. CDR3 amino acids: CASSDPGQGMRDTQYF. The CDR3 DNA follows: TGCGCCAGCAGTGACCCGGGACAGGGTATGCGGGATACGCAGTATTTT.

The rearrangement links TRBV10-1 to TRBJ2-4; D call uncertain. Trimming took 2 bases from V and 8 from J, leaving 13 bases between them. This CDR3 is 14 amino acids long. Germline-derived CDR1 and CDR2 are WNHNN and SYGVQD (reference sequence). The CDR3 nucleotides are TGCGCCAGCAGTGAGGGATCTAGAGTAGACATTCAGTACTTC. The encoded protein is CASSEGSRVDIQYF.

This sequence joins TRBV9 and TRBJ1-2, with 9 bases lining up with TRBD1. V trimming: 4 bases; J trimming: 2 bases; junction bases outside the gene matches: 9. CDR1 and CDR2 from the germline V gene are SGDLS and YYNGEE. The CDR3 is 16 residues long. The CDR3 nucleotides are TGTGCCAGCAGCCCGACGACAGGGGGGACGAACTATGGCTACACCTTC. It yields the protein CASSPTTGGTNYGYTF.

This clone was counted once. The chain joins TRBV15 to TRBJ2-3; 7 bases line up with TRBD1. The CDR3 extends over 15 amino acids. Germline trimming cut 3 bases from V and 4 bases from J; bases unmatched to any gene: 7. Germline CDR1 and CDR2: LNHNV and YYDKDF (reference sequence). The CDR3 DNA is TGTGCCACCAGCAGGAGAGGGGGCGGCGCAGATACGCAGTATTTT. It is translated as CATSRRGGGADTQYF.

The chain uses TRBV7-3 and TRBJ2-3, with 8 bases that match TRBD2. V was clipped by 3 bases and J by 12 bases; unmatched bases: 8. The germline V gene encodes CDR1 SGHTA and CDR2 FQGTGA. CDR3 size: 13 residues. The CDR3 sequence: CASSFPGTSNQYF. CDR3 DNA sequence: TGTGCCAGCAGCTTCCCCGGGACTAGTAACCAGTATTTT.

The V call is TRBV5-1, the J call TRBJ1-1; D may be TRBD1 (5 bases). Germline V gene data show CDR1 as SGHRS and CDR2 as YFSETQ. V dropped 0 bases and J dropped 1 base, with 10 bases sitting between them. The CDR3 length is 15 residues. The CDR3 DNA reads as TGCGCCAGCAGCTTGGGGTGGGGGGAGAACACTGAAGCTTTCTTT. It codes for CASSLGWGENTEAFF.

As concerns this clone: Compared with germline, one end of the junction differs, possibly owing to a read error. The chain combines TRBV4-1 with TRBJ2-7; possible D gene TRBD2, 6 bases. This CDR3 spans 14 amino acids. Germline lookup yields CDR1 MGHRA and CDR2 YSYEKL. The CDR3 DNA is TGCGCCAGCAGCCAAGCTGGTGGGGGAGGTCGTTCCACCTTC. It encodes CASSQAGGGGRSTF.

The J gene is TRBJ1-1, the V gene TRBV4-2, with a tentative D call TRBD1 (5 bases). CDR1 LGHNA and CDR2 YNFKEQ come from the germline V gene. Trimming took off 3 bases at V and 0 bases at J, with 11 bases between the two ends. The CDR3 extends over 15 amino acids. The CDR3 bases are TGTGCCAGCAGCCATAGGATGACAGTGAACACTGAAGCTTTCTTT. This sequence encodes CASSHRMTVNTEAFF.

This clone occurred once. The gene calls are TRBV3-1 (or the pseudogene TRBV3-2) and TRBJ2-1, with D possibly TRBD2 on 6 matching bases. The germline CDR1 and CDR2 sequences are LGHDT and YNNKEL (reference sequence). The CDR3 extends over 15 amino acids. The germline V and J ends were trimmed by 0 bases and 2 bases, with 8 bases remaining between them. The CDR3 coding sequence is TGTGCCAGCAGCCAAGAGGTAGCGGCCTACAATGAGCAGTTCTTC. It yields the protein CASSQEVAAYNEQFF.